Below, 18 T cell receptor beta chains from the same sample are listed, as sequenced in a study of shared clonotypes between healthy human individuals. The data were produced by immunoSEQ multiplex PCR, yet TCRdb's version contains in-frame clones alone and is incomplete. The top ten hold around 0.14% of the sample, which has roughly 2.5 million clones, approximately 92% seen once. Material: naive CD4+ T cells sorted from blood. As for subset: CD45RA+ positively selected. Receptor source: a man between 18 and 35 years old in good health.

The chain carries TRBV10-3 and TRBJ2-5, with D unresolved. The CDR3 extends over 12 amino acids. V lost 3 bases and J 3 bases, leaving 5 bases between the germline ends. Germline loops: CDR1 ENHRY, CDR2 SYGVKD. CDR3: CAISDFEETQYF. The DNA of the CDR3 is TGTGCCATCAGTGACTTTGAAGAGACCCAGTACTTC.

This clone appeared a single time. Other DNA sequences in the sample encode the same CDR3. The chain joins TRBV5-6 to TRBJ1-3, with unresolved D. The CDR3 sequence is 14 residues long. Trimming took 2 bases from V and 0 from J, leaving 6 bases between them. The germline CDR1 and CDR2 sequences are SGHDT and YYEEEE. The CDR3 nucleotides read TGTGCCAGCAGCTTAGGCCGCTCTGGAAACACCATATATTTT. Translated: CASSLGRSGNTIYF.

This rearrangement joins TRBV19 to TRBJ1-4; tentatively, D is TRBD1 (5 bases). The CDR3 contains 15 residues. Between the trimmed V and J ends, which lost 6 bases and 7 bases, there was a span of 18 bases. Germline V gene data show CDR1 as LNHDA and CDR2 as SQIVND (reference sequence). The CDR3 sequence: CASSVIRGSGEKLFF. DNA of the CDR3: TGTGCCAGTAGCGTGATTCGGGGGAGTGGTGAAAAACTGTTTTTT.

The CDR3 nucleotides read TGTGCCAGCAGCTTGGAAGGTCCCGAGACCCAGTACTTC. Translated: CASSLEGPETQYF. The chain links TRBV5-6 to TRBJ2-5; no reliable D call. The germline V and J ends were trimmed by 0 bases and 5 bases, with 8 bases remaining between them. The germline CDR1 and CDR2 sequences are SGHDT and YYEEEE. The length of the CDR3 is 13 residues.

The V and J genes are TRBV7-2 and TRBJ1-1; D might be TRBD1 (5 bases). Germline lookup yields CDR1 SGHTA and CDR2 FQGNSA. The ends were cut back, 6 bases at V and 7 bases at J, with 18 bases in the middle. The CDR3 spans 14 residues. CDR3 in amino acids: CASRSDRGSLEAFF. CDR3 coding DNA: TGTGCCAGCAGATCAGACAGAGGATCACTTGAAGCTTTCTTT.

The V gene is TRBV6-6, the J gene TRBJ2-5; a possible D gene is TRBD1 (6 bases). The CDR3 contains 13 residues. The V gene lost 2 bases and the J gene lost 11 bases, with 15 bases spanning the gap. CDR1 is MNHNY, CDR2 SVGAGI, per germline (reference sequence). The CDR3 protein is CASSYGGVGVQYF. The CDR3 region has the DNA TGTGCCAGCAGTTACGGGGGCGTAGGAGTACAGTACTTC.

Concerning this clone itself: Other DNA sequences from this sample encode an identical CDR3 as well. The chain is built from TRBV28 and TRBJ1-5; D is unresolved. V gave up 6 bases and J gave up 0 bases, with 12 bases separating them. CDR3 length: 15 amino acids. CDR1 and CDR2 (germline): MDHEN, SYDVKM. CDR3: CASSPGVYSNQPQHF. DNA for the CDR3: TGTGCCAGCAGCCCCGGGGTCTATAGCAATCAGCCCCAGCATTTT.

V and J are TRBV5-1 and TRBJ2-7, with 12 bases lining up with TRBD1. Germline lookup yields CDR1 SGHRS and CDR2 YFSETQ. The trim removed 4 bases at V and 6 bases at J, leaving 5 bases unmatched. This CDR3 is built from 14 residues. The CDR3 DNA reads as TGCGCCAGCAGCCCGGGACAGGGGGCGGCCGAGCAGTACTTC. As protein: CASSPGQGAAEQYF.

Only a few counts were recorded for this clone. The CDR3 DNA is TGTGCCAGCAGTTACTCCGACAGAGCCCTCCACTTT. Its protein is CASSYSDRALHF. V usage is TRBV6-6 and J usage is TRBJ1-6; perhaps TRBD1 as D (5 bases). The V end was cut by 0 bases, the J end by 14 bases, with 8 bases between. CDR1 is MNHNY and CDR2 is SVGAGI in the germline V gene (reference sequence). The CDR3 sequence is 12 residues long.

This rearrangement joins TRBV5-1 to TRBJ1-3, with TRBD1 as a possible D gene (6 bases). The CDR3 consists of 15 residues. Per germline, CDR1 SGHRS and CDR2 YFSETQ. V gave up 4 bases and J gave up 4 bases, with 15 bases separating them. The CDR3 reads CASSPAGGRGNTIYF. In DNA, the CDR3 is TGCGCCAGCAGCCCCGCCGGGGGGCGCGGAAACACCATATATTTT.

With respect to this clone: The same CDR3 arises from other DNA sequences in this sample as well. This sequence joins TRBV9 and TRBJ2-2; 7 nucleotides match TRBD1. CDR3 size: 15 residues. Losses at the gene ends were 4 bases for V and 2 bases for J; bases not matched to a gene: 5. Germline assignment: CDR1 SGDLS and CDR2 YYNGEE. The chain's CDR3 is CASSPRTGNTGELFF. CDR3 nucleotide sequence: TGTGCCAGCAGCCCACGGACAGGTAACACCGGGGAGCTGTTTTTT.

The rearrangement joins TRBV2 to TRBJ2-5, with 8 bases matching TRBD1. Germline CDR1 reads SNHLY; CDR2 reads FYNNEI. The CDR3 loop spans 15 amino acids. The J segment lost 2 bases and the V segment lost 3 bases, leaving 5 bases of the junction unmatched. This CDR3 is CASSDRGLGQETQYF. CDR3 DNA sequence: TGTGCCAGCAGTGACAGGGGGCTGGGGCAAGAGACCCAGTACTTC. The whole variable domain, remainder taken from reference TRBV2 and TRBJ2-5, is EPEVTQTPSHQVTQMGQEVILRCVPISNHLYFYWYRQILGQKVEFLVSFYNNEISEKSEIFDDQFSVERPDGSNFTLKIRSTKLEDSAMYFCASSDRGLGQETQYFGPGTRLLVL.

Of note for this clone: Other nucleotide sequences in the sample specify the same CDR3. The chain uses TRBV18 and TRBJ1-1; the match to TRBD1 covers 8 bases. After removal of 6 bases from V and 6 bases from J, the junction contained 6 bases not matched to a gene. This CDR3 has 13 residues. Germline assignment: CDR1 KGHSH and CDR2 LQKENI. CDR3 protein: CASSPPGGPEAFF. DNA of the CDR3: TGTGCCAGCTCGCCTCCAGGGGGCCCTGAAGCTTTCTTT.

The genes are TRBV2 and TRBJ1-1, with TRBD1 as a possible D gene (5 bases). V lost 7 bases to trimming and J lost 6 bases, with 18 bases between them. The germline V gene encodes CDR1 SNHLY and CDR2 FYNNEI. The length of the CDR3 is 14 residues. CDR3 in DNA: TGTGCCAGCAATAGGGCAGGGTTAGCCGCTGAAGCTTTCTTT. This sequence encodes CASNRAGLAAEAFF.

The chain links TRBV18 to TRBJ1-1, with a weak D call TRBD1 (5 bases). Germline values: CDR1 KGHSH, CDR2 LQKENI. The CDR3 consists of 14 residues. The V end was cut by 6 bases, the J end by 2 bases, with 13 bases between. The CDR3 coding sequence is TGTGCCAGCTCCCGGGGGTCAGGCAACACTGAAGCTTTCTTT. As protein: CASSRGSGNTEAFF.

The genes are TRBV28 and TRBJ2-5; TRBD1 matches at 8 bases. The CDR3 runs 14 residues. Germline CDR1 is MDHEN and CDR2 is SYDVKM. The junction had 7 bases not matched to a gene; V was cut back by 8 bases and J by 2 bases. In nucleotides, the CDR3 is TGTGCCAGCGCGAGGACAGGGAGGCAAGAGACCCAGTACTTC. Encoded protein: CASARTGRQETQYF.

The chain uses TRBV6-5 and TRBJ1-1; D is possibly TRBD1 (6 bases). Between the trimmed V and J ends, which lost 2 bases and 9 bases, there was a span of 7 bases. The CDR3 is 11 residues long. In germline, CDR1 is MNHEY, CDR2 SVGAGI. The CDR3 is CASSYRGKAFF. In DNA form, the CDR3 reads TGTGCCAGCAGTTACAGGGGGAAAGCTTTCTTT.

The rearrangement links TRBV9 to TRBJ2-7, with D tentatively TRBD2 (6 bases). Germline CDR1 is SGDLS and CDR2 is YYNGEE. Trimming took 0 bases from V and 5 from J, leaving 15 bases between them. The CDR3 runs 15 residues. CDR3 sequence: CASSVGGVKVHEQYF. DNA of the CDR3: TGTGCCAGCAGCGTAGGCGGGGTGAAAGTCCACGAGCAGTACTTC.